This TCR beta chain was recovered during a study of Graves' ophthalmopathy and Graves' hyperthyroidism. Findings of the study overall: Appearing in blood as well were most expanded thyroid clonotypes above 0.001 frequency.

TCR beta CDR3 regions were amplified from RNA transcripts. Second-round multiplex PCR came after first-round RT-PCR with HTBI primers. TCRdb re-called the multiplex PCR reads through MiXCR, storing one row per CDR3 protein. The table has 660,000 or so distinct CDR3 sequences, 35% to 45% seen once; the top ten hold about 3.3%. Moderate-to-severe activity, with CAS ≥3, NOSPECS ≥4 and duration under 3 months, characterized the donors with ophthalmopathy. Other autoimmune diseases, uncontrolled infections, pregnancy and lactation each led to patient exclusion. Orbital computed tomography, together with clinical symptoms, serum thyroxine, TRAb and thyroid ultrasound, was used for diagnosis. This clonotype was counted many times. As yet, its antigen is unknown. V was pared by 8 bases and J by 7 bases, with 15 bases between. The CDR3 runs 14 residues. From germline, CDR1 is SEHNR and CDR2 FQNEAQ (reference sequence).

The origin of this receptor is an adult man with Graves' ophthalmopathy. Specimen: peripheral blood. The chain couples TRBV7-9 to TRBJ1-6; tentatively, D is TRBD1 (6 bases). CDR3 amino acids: CASCRDTKNSPLHF. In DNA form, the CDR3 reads TGTGCCAGCTGCCGGGACACCAAGAATTCACCCCTCCACTTT.